This T cell receptor beta chain was retrieved from a study of shared clonotypes between healthy human individuals. Trimming took off 7 bases at V and 0 bases at J, with 7 bases between the two ends. Germline values: CDR1 SNHLY, CDR2 FYNNEI. The CDR3 is 13 residues long. The table came from immunoSEQ multiplex PCR; TCRdb's copy has only in-frame clones and leaves some out. The sample contains more than 2 million clones, approximately 94% of which appear only once. Naive CD8 cells, CD45RO-negative and positively selected for CCR7, excluded terminally differentiated effector memory CD45RA+ cells. General observations from the study: The study's rarefaction showed incomplete sorted-subset sequencing despite large depth.

In its sample, this clone was seen a few times. Its specificity is unknown. The chain links TRBV2 to TRBJ1-5; D gene ambiguous. The sequenced material came from naive CD8+ T cells sorted from blood. This clonotype was obtained from a man younger than 35 in good health. CDR3 coding DNA: TGTGCCAGCAACGGCCTTAGCAATCAGCCCCAGCATTTT. Amino acid sequence: CASNGLSNQPQHF.